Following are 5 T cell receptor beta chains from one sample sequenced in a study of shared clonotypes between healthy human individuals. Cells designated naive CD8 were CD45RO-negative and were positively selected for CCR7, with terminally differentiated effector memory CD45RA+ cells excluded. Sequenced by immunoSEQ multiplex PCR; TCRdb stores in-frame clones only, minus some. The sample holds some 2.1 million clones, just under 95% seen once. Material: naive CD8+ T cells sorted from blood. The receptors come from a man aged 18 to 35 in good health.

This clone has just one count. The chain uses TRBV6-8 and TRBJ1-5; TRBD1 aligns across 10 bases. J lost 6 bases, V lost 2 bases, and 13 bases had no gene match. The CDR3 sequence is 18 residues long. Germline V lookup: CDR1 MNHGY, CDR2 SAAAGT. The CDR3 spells CASSYTNRDRGKVQPQHF. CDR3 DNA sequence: TGTGCCAGCAGTTACACAAACAGGGACAGGGGAAAAGTTCAGCCCCAGCATTTT.

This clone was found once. The CDR3 nucleotides read TGTGCCAGCAGTTTGTCTAGCGGGGGTGATACGCAGTATTTT. Its translation: CASSLSSGGDTQYF. This chain uses TRBV27 with TRBJ2-3; TRBD2 aligns across 10 bases. Germline CDR1 is MNHEY and CDR2 is SMNVEV (reference sequence). Trimming took 3 bases from V and 6 from J; bases not matched to a gene: 3. CDR3 length: 14 residues.

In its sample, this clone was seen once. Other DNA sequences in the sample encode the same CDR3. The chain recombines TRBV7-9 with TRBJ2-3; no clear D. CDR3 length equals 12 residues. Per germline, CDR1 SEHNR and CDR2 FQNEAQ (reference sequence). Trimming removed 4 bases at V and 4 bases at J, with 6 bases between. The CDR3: CASSSRADTQYF. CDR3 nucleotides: TGTGCCAGCAGCTCAAGGGCAGATACGCAGTATTTT.

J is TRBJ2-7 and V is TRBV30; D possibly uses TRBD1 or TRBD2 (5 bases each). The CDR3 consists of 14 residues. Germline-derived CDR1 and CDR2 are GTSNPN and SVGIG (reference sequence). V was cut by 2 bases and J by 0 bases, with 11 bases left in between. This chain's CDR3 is CAWSRDQSSYEQYF. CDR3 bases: TGTGCCTGGAGTAGGGACCAGAGCTCCTACGAGCAGTACTTC.

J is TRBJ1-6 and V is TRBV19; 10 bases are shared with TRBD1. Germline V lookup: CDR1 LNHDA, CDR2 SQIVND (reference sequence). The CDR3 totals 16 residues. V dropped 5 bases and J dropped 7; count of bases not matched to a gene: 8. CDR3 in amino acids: CASSVHPGQGNSPLHF. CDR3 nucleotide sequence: TGTGCCAGTAGTGTTCATCCGGGACAGGGGAATTCACCCCTCCACTTT.